This paragraph covers one T cell receptor beta chain sequence. This clonotype was counted only a few times. What this receptor recognizes is not known. There are no base qualities to consult, and no much larger clone falls within one base. Systemically healthy Caucasian individuals from Russia, approximately 39 in total and aged about 6 to 100 years, were included as donors. Each donor gave 9.5 to 10 milliliters of peripheral blood, drawn into EDTA-treated Vacutainer tubes. Ficoll-Paque density-gradient centrifugation was used to isolate PBMCs, with at least 7 million per sample. Trizol reagent was used to extract total RNA from the PBMCs, yielding at least 6 micrograms per sample. The percentages of naive CD45RAhigh/CD27high T cells were determined by flow cytometry on a PBMC aliquot from every donor. The sample is drawn from a study of blood T cells in healthy people across ages (dated by TCRdb to about 2015). For the study in its entirety: In model experiments, template switching captured roughly one uniquely barcoded TCR beta cDNA molecule for every two T cells. Age-related changes in TCR beta repertoire diversity were measured in the study by deep sequencing normalized with unique cDNA molecular identifiers. The donors were split into four age groups: young (average 16 years), middle-aged (over 35), aged (more than 60) and long-lived (more than 80). Donors of different ages were randomly distributed across sequencing lanes to avoid experimental bias. The study analyzed two additional independent replicas of 1 million unique cDNA reads from the same blood draw for two donors, one aged 18 to 29 and one aged 80 or older. Overall study outcomes, separate from this receptor: Conclusive comparison of naive and antigen-experienced compartments was prevented by the profiling of bulk unsorted PBMCs. Estimates of total diversity based on one million sequenced T cells were regarded as lower bounds and as underestimates. The long-lived group showed more naive CD4+ T cells, fewer expanded clones and increased TCR diversity than the aged group, suggesting age selection. A strong correlation was found between observed TCR beta diversity and the percentage of naive T cells measured by flow cytometry. Observed TCR beta diversity per million T cells fell roughly linearly with age, and a significant reduction was already apparent by age around 40. Because the CMV infection status of the donors was unknown, age-related changes in expanded clonotypes may potentially have been confounded.

The germline V gene encodes CDR1 MGHRA and CDR2 YSYEKL. The CDR3 holds 14 amino acids from the cysteine to the phenylalanine. This entry keeps only the CDR3 DNA: 42 bases, framed from base 1. Germline trimming: 7 bases from V, 3 bases from J; junction bases outside gene matches: 5. Libraries were prepared through 5' RACE. These reads were obtained on an Illumina HiSeq 2500. A second PCR of about 6 to 11 cycles was run with a J-beta primer mix and a sample-barcoded 5' primer. Each TCR beta cDNA molecule received a unique molecular identifier from a template-switch 5' adaptor carrying 12 random nucleotides. Each sample yielded at least 3 million CDR3-containing paired-end reads. First-strand cDNA was synthesized from all RNA with the Mint cDNA synthesis kit, primed by a TRBC-specific oligonucleotide. All cDNA was treated with uracil-DNA glycosylase and then went through a first 18-cycle PCR with the universal primers M1SS and BC2_uni_R. As for how the authors treated the data: Each sample was normalized by randomly selecting 1 million high-quality reads, each carrying a distinct molecular identifier. Reads sharing molecular identifiers were discarded rather than binned into consensus sequences. MiTCR, set to a Q25 quality threshold and the strictest error-elimination algorithm, was used for CDR3 identification, clonotype clustering and error correction. A nonparametric unseen species model using Euler transformation provided a lower-bound estimate of total TCR beta diversity. TCRdb redid the processing of the public reads, applying fastp at Q25 and MiXCR, and retained in-frame beta chains. Rows with a matching CDR3 protein are joined into one entry that keeps the most common DNA and genes. In this record, the V and J calls reflect TCRdb's handling and not the investigators' own analysis. The sample table contains 1.6 million or so distinct CDR3 sequences; only one count was recorded for around 36% of them. Together, the top ten hold about 11% of the sample.

Specimen: blood. The TCR originated in a young woman in good health. In this chain, TRBV4-1 is recombined with TRBJ2-1; 8 bases in the junction line up with TRBD2. The CDR3 region reads CASKSGSLYNEQFF. The sequenced DNA is TGCGCCAGCAAAAGCGGGAGCCTCTACAATGAGCAGTTCTTC.